Shown below are 31 T cell receptor beta chains from a single sample sequenced in a study of blood T cell repertoires in COVID-19. Generated by immunoSEQ multiplex PCR, the TCRdb table keeps only in-frame clones and is missing some. The sample lists hundreds of thousands of clones; over 75% were seen once. What was sequenced was PBMCs or T cells enriched from blood (not recorded which). The receptors shown here come from a woman aged 40 to 55 who had recovered from COVID-19.

This chain connects TRBV2 to TRBJ2-2; 8 bases align to TRBD1. The CDR3 runs to 17 residues. The J segment lost 0 bases and the V segment lost 6 bases, leaving 9 bases of the junction unmatched. CDR1 and CDR2 (germline): SNHLY, FYNNEI. For the CDR3, the DNA is TGTGCCAGCAGATTCGGACAGGGAACCCCGAACACCGGGGAGCTGTTTTTT. Protein sequence: CASRFGQGTPNTGELFF. The full variable domain, its missing parts supplied by reference TRBV2 and TRBJ2-2, is EPEVTQTPSHQVTQMGQEVILRCVPISNHLYFYWYRQILGQKVEFLVSFYNNEISEKSEIFDDQFSVERPDGSNFTLKIRSTKLEDSAMYFCASRFGQGTPNTGELFFGEGSRLTVL.

The rearrangement joins TRBV6-2 or TRBV6-3 to TRBJ2-7, with D hard to call. The CDR3 has 14 amino acids. The V and J ends lost 6 bases and 0 bases respectively, with 12 bases between them. Germline CDR1 MNHEY, CDR2 SVGEGT. CDR3 nucleotide sequence: TGTGCCAGCAGCCACCCCATCAGCTCCTACGAGCAGTACTTC. It codes for CASSHPISSYEQYF.

This chain uses TRBV4-2 with TRBJ1-1; D gene unclear. The CDR3 totals 14 residues. Trimming shortened V by 5 bases and J by 0 bases, and 10 bases separated the two germline ends. Germline V CDR1 and CDR2: LGHNA, YNFKEQ. The CDR3 loop is CASSGQMVNTEAFF. Written as DNA, the CDR3 is TGTGCCAGCAGCGGCCAGATGGTGAACACTGAAGCTTTCTTT.

This clone was detected once. This chain uses TRBV5-4 with TRBJ2-7; TRBD2 aligns across 9 bases. Germline V gene sequence: CDR1 SGHNT, CDR2 YYREEE (reference sequence). The CDR3 extends over 17 amino acids. V lost 0 bases to trimming and J lost 2 bases; unmatched junction nucleotides: 9. CDR3 residues: CASSLGAGASGTYEQYF. The DNA for the CDR3 is TGTGCCAGCAGCTTGGGGGCGGGGGCTAGCGGGACCTACGAGCAGTACTTC.

The gene calls are TRBV7-3 and TRBJ1-2, with 7 bases aligning to TRBD1. Germline V gene sequence: CDR1 SGHTA, CDR2 FQGTGA. Germline trimming cut 5 bases from V and 4 bases from J; bases unmatched to any gene: 10. The CDR3 sequence is 15 residues long. The CDR3 bases are TGTGCCAGCAGCCCCCAGGGGGGATTGACCTATGGCTACACCTTC. Amino acid sequence: CASSPQGGLTYGYTF.

V and J are TRBV24-1 and TRBJ2-1; TRBD2 matches at 14 bases. Losses at the gene ends were 5 bases for V and 8 bases for J; bases not matched to a gene: 7. CDR1 is KGHDR, CDR2 SFDVKD, per germline. The CDR3 consists of 16 residues. CDR3 sequence reads: CATSALGLAGVYEQFF. The CDR3 nucleotides read TGTGCCACCAGTGCCCTGGGACTAGCGGGAGTCTATGAGCAGTTCTTC.

This chain joins TRBV28 and TRBJ1-1, with 9 bases identical to TRBD1. V trimming: 6 bases; J trimming: 4 bases; junction bases outside the gene matches: 9. The CDR3 is 15 residues long. Germline V gene sequence: CDR1 MDHEN, CDR2 SYDVKM. The DNA of the CDR3 is TGTGCCAGCAGCTGGCCCGGACAGGGGATCACTGAAGCTTTCTTT. Translating gives CASSWPGQGITEAFF.

The V and J genes are TRBV11-3 and TRBJ2-1; weak D call: TRBD2 (7 bases). Deletions cut 6 bases from V and 8 bases from J, with 23 bases between. The CDR3 has 16 amino acids. The germline V gene has CDR1 SGHNT and CDR2 YENEEA. The CDR3, as DNA: TGTGCCAGCAGTCGAGGAGCGGGAAGGGGGTCTGATGAGCAGTTCTTC. This translates into CASSRGAGRGSDEQFF.

This rearrangement joins TRBV27 to TRBJ2-7, with 7 bases identical to TRBD1. The V and J ends lost 3 bases and 2 bases, in that order; junction bases with no gene match: 4. The germline V gene has CDR1 MNHEY and CDR2 SMNVEV (reference sequence). The CDR3 sequence is 14 residues long. The CDR3 loop reads CASSLTGNPYEQYF. The CDR3 DNA reads TGTGCCAGCAGTTTGACAGGGAATCCCTACGAGCAGTACTTC.

The chain joins TRBV21-1 to TRBJ1-2. TRBV21-1 is a documented pseudogene. This CDR3 is built from 16 residues. The CDR3 here is CASSKEGTNSGVGYTF. The CDR3 region has the DNA TGTGCCAGCAGCAAAGAGGGCACCAATAGCGGGGTTGGCTACACCTTC.

This rearrangement joins TRBV7-2 to TRBJ1-4, with D possibly being TRBD1 (6 bases). Germline-derived CDR1 and CDR2 are SGHTA and FQGNSA. Trimming shortened V by 5 bases and J by 4 bases, and 17 bases separated the two germline ends. The CDR3 covers 16 residues. CDR3 loop: CASSPDSGHRNEKLFF. The CDR3 DNA sequence: TGTGCCAGCAGCCCAGATTCGGGACACCGTAATGAAAAACTGTTTTTT.

This chain's CDR3 is CASSYSWLGGQDASYEQYF. The CDR3 DNA sequence: TGTGCCAGCAGTTACTCCTGGTTGGGAGGACAGGACGCCTCCTACGAGCAGTACTTC. The chain has TRBV6-2 or TRBV6-3 and TRBJ2-7; possible D gene TRBD1, 7 bases. This CDR3 region has 19 residues. The V gene's germline CDR1 is MNHEY and CDR2 SVGEGT. The ends were cut back, 0 bases at V and 0 bases at J, with 21 bases in the middle.

The table lists this clone with a count of one. The rearrangement uses TRBV10-3 and TRBJ1-1; D is possibly TRBD1 (5 bases). V lost 1 base, J lost 11 bases, and 17 bases lay in between. CDR1 and CDR2 (germline): ENHRY, SYGVKD. This CDR3 contains 14 residues. CDR3 protein: CAISEYLRETDAFF. The CDR3 DNA sequence: TGTGCCATCAGTGAGTATCTCAGGGAAACGGATGCTTTCTTT.

The J gene is TRBJ2-5, the V gene TRBV6-5; TRBD2 aligns across 7 bases. The CDR3 extends over 14 amino acids. Per the germline V gene, CDR1 is MNHEY and CDR2 is SVGAGI. The ends lost 6 bases at V and 5 bases at J; junction bases unmatched: 9. The CDR3 sequence is CASRGDYPGETQYF. The CDR3 bases are TGTGCCAGCAGAGGGGACTACCCGGGGGAGACCCAGTACTTC.

The chain combines TRBV6-5 with TRBJ2-7; no clear D gene. The CDR3 length is 13 residues. The V gene's germline CDR1 is MNHEY and CDR2 SVGAGI. V was shortened by 7 bases and J by 0 bases, with 10 bases between the two germline ends. This chain's CDR3 is CASTMTSSYEQYF. CDR3 DNA sequence: TGTGCCAGCACCATGACATCCTCCTACGAGCAGTACTTC.

This chain joins TRBV6-5 and TRBJ2-5; 7 bases fit TRBD2. CDR3 length: 15 residues. V dropped 2 bases and J dropped 5; count of bases not matched to a gene: 8. CDR1 and CDR2 from the germline V gene are MNHEY and SVGAGI. The CDR3 sequence is CASSYEGGWLETQYF. CDR3 in DNA: TGTGCCAGCAGTTACGAGGGAGGGTGGCTGGAGACCCAGTACTTC.

This clone turned up a few times. The chain uses TRBV4-2 and TRBJ2-3; 9 bases line up with TRBD2. Germline V CDR1 and CDR2: LGHNA, YNFKEQ. The CDR3 loop spans 17 amino acids. V was pared by 1 base and J by 0 bases, with 5 bases of the junction left unmatched. The CDR3 region has the DNA TGTGCCAGCAGCCAAGCGGTCGCGGGAGGGAGCACAGATACGCAGTATTTT. It is translated as CASSQAVAGGSTDTQYF.

This chain links TRBV23-1 with TRBJ1-3, with TRBD1 as a possible D gene (5 bases). TRBV23-1 is marked as an open reading frame, function uncertain. Trimming shortened V by 0 bases and J by 10 bases, and 13 bases separated the two germline ends. The CDR3 is 14 amino acids. The chain's CDR3 is CASSQSPGRGTIYF. For the CDR3, the DNA is TGCGCCAGCAGTCAATCACCGGGGCGGGGGACCATATATTTT.

V gene TRBV7-2 combines with J gene TRBJ1-4; TRBD1 is a possible D gene (6 bases). CDR3 size: 16 residues. Trimming shortened V by 4 bases and J by 6 bases, and 18 bases separated the two germline ends. Germline CDR1 reads SGHTA; CDR2 reads FQGNSA. CDR3 loop: CASSSSPGQGYEKLFF. CDR3 nucleotide sequence: TGTGCCAGCAGCTCATCACCGGGACAAGGTTATGAAAAACTGTTTTTT.

This sequence joins TRBV29-1 and TRBJ1-3; 10 bases fit TRBD1. The CDR3 has 15 amino acids. Germline V gives CDR1 SQVTM, CDR2 ANQGSEA. The V segment lost 7 bases and the J segment 6 bases; nucleotides outside the gene matches: 12. CDR3 region: CSASKGQGLENTIYF. DNA of the CDR3: TGCAGCGCCTCTAAGGGACAGGGGTTGGAAAACACCATATATTTT.

This sequence joins TRBV3-1 (or the pseudogene TRBV3-2) and TRBJ2-5; perhaps TRBD1 as D (5 bases). V was pared by 2 bases and J by 4 bases, with 11 bases between. The CDR3 contains 14 residues. Per the germline V gene, CDR1 is LGHDT and CDR2 is YNNKEL (reference sequence). The CDR3: CASSQWVGAETQYF. CDR3 bases: TGTGCCAGCAGCCAATGGGTAGGGGCAGAGACCCAGTACTTC.

The V gene is TRBV21-1, the J gene TRBJ1-5. TRBV21-1 is given as a pseudogene. This CDR3 region has 13 residues. The CDR3 coding sequence is TGTGCCACGAGGAGAGGGAGCAATCAGCCCCAGCATTTT. It encodes CATRRGSNQPQHF.

This sequence joins TRBV28 and TRBJ1-2; a weak D match, TRBD1 (5 bases). The CDR3 is 14 amino acids. V lost 7 bases to trimming and J lost 5 bases, with 17 bases between them. Germline loops: CDR1 MDHEN, CDR2 SYDVKM. In DNA form, the CDR3 reads TGTGCCAGCATCCCGGACAACAGGATTTATGGCTACACCTTC. Amino acids: CASIPDNRIYGYTF.

The genes are TRBV4-1 and TRBJ1-2, with TRBD1 matching over 7 bases. The CDR3 contains 15 residues. Germline V gene sequence: CDR1 MGHRA, CDR2 YSYEKL. Trimming took 1 base from V and 3 from J; bases not matched to a gene: 5. CDR3 nucleotides: TGCGCCAGCAGCCAAGTGGTAGGGGGCGACTATGGCTACACCTTC. It yields the protein CASSQVVGGDYGYTF.

The chain joins TRBV11-3 to TRBJ2-1; D not certain. Germline V CDR1 and CDR2: SGHNT, YENEEA. The CDR3 has 13 residues. Trimming removed 4 bases at V and 8 bases at J, with 12 bases between. CDR3 bases: TGTGCCAGCAGCTCTAGTAACTGGGATGAGCAGTTCTTC. Translation gives CASSSSNWDEQFF.

The rearrangement joins TRBV5-1 to TRBJ1-6; D not certain. There are 14 residues in the CDR3. Trimming removed 9 bases at V and 7 bases at J, with 17 bases between. Germline V lookup: CDR1 SGHRS, CDR2 YFSETQ. The CDR3 DNA reads TGCGCCACTCGGGATGGGAGAGGGAATTCACCCCTCCACTTT. Amino acids: CATRDGRGNSPLHF.

This chain links TRBV7-9 with TRBJ2-1; 7 positions match TRBD1. Trimming took 5 bases from V and 0 from J; bases not matched to a gene: 10. This CDR3 is 17 amino acids long. Looked up from germline, CDR1 is SEHNR and CDR2 is FQNEAQ (reference sequence). Here the CDR3 DNA reads TGTGCCAGCAGCCCATCCCTACGGACAGGCTCCTACAATGAGCAGTTCTTC. This sequence encodes CASSPSLRTGSYNEQFF.

As DNA, the CDR3 is TGTGCCAGTAGTATTTTGCTGAGCTCCTACAATGAGCAGTTCTTC. Its protein product is CASSILLSSYNEQFF. This rearrangement joins TRBV19 to TRBJ2-1, with unresolved D. V lost 3 bases and J lost 0, with 9 bases in between. Germline CDR1 and CDR2: LNHDA and SQIVND (reference sequence). The CDR3 has 15 amino acids.

The chain combines TRBV7-6 with TRBJ2-1; no definite D call. From germline, CDR1 is SGHVS and CDR2 FNYEAQ. With 0 bases removed from V and 0 bases from J, the gap between germline ends came to 9 bases. The CDR3 runs 16 residues. DNA for the CDR3: TGTGCCAGCAGCTTAGCCCGGTTCGGCTCCTACAATGAGCAGTTCTTC. This codes for CASSLARFGSYNEQFF.

The chain combines TRBV7-3 with TRBJ2-3, with a tentative D call TRBD2 (7 bases). The CDR3 sequence is 17 residues long. CDR1 SGHTA and CDR2 FQGTGA come from the germline V gene. V gave up 1 base and J gave up 0 bases, with 14 bases separating them. CDR3 nucleotide sequence: TGTGCCAGCAGCTTAAAAGGGGGGGCCTCTAGCACAGATACGCAGTATTTT. This codes for CASSLKGGASSTDTQYF. Complete variable domain (other parts from reference TRBV7-3 and TRBJ2-3): GAGVSQTPSNKVTEKGKYVELRCDPISGHTALYWYRQSLGQGPEFLIYFQGTGAADDSGLPNDRFFAVRPEGSVSTLKIQRTERGDSAVYLCASSLKGGASSTDTQYFGPGTRLTVL.

The chain recombines TRBV19 with TRBJ1-4, with 7 bases aligning to TRBD1. Looked up from germline, CDR1 is LNHDA and CDR2 is SQIVND (reference sequence). V lost 1 base and J lost 5; bases outside the gene matches: 4. This CDR3 region has 15 residues. CDR3 DNA sequence: TGTGCCAGTAGTATAGGGGGACAGAAGAATGAAAAACTGTTTTTT. Its translation: CASSIGGQKNEKLFF.